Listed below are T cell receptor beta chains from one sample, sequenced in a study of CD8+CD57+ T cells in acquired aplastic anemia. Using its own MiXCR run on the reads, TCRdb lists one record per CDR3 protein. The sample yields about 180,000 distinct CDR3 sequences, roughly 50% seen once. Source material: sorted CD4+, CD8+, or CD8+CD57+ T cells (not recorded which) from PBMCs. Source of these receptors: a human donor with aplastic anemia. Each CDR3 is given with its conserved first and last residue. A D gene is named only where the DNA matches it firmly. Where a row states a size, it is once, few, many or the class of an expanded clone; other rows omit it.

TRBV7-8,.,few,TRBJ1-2,TGTGCCAGCAGTCCCAGGGTGAACTATGGCTACACCTTC,CASSPRVNYGYTF
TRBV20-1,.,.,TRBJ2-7,TGCAGTGCTAGGGGGTCTCGGAGCGGAACAGGGTACGAGCAGTACTTC,CSARGSRSGTGYEQYF
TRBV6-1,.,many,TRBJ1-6,TGTGCCAGCAGTGAATCGTCCGGGAATAATTCACCCCTCCACTTT,CASSESSGNNSPLHF
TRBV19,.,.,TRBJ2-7,TGTGCCAGTAGTGTCCGTTCCCCCTACGAGCAGTACTTC,CASSVRSPYEQYF
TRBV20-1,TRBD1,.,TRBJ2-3,TGCAGTGCTCGGCGGGGACAGGGGGTAGGCACAGATACGCAGTATTTT,CSARRGQGVGTDTQYF
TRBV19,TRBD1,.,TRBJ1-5,TGTGCCAGTAGTTCCACAGGGGATCAGCCCCAGCATTTT,CASSSTGDQPQHF
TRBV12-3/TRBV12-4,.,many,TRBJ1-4,TGTGCCAGCAGTTTAGGGGTGAGAAAACTGTTTTTT,CASSLGVRKLFF
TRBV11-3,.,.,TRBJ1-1,TGTGCCAGCAGCTTAGACTCGGGCCAGAACACTGAAGCTTTCTTT,CASSLDSGQNTEAFF
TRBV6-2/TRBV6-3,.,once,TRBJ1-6,TGTGCCAGCAGTTACCGGCAAAGCTCCTATAATTCACCCCTCCACTTT,CASSYRQSSYNSPLHF
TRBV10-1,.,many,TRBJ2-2,TGCGCCAGCAGTGGCGCGGGGTCGGTCACCGGGGAGCTGTTTTTT,CASSGAGSVTGELFF
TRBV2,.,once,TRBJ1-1,TGTGCCAGCAAAGGGTATAGGGAGGACACTGAAGCTTTCTTT,CASKGYREDTEAFF
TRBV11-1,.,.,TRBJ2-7,TGTGCCAGCAGCCGCGCGGGGAACACCCACGAGCAGTACTTC,CASSRAGNTHEQYF
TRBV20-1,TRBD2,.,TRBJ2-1,TGCAGTGCTAGCGGGGGCCTAGCGGGGGGACCCTACAATGAGCAGTTCTTC,CSASGGLAGGPYNEQFF
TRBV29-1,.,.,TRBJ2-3,TGCAGCGTTAAGCGGCCAGGCACAGATACGCAGTATTTT,CSVKRPGTDTQYF
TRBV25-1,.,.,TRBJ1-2,TGTGCCAGCGGTACTCTCGAGGCGGGCCAGTACCATGGCTACACCTTC,CASGTLEAGQYHGYTF
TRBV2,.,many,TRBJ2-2,TGTGCCAGCAGTGATCAGGGGGGCGGGGAGCTGTTTTTT,CASSDQGGGELFF
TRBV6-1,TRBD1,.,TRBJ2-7,TGTGCCAGCAGTGTGGGGACAGAGGGCGGACGGGACGACCAGTACTTC,CASSVGTEGGRDDQYF
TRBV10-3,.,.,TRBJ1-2,TGTGCCATCAGTGAGTCGGGTGGCTACACCTTC,CAISESGGYTF
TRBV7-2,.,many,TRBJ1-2,TGTGCCAGCAGCTTAATGTCCCAGGGGACGGGTGGCTACACCTTC,CASSLMSQGTGGYTF
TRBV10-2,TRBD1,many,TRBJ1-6,TGCGCCAGCAGTGCACAGGGGAGCGGTACGTTTTCACCCCTCCACTTT,CASSAQGSGTFSPLHF
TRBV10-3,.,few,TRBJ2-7,TGTGCCATCAGTGACACCGAATACGAGCAGTACTTC,CAISDTEYEQYF
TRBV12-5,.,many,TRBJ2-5,TGTGCTAGTGGTTTGAGAACCGGTGCGGAGGGGAGGGAGACCCAGTACTTC,CASGLRTGAEGRETQYF
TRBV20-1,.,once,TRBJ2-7,TGCAGTGCTAGAAAAGGGGACGAGCAGTACTTC,CSARKGDEQYF
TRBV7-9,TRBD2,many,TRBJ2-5,TGTGCCAGCAGCTTATCCCCTAGCGGGCAGACCCAGTACTTC,CASSLSPSGQTQYF
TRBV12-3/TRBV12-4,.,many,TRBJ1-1,TGTGCCAGCAGTTTAGGTGCCAGGGCCGCTGAAGCTTTCTTT,CASSLGARAAEAFF
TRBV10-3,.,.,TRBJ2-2,TGTGCCATCAGTGCATCCGGGACTGCCAACACCGGGGAGCTGTTTTTT,CAISASGTANTGELFF
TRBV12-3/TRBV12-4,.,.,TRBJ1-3,TGTGCCAGCAGTGGGACGGACGGAAACACCATATATTTT,CASSGTDGNTIYF